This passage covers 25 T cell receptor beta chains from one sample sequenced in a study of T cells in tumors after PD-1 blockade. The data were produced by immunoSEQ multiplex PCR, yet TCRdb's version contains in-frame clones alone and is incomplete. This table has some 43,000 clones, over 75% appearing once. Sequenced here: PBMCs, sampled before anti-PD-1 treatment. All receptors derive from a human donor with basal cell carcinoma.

The chain's CDR3 is CASSGIGGKGYEQYF. The CDR3 DNA is TGTGCCAGCAGTGGGATAGGGGGCAAAGGCTACGAGCAGTACTTC. The rearrangement uses TRBV25-1 and TRBJ2-7; 7 bases are a match to TRBD1. Germline CDR1 is MGHDK and CDR2 is SYGVNS. V shed 4 bases and J 3 bases; nucleotides not matched to a gene: 9. The CDR3 runs to 15 residues.

The chain's CDR3 is CASSQDWNQPQHF. The CDR3 nucleotides read TGCGCCAGCAGCCAAGACTGGAATCAGCCCCAGCATTTT. The genes are TRBV4-1 and TRBJ1-5; D not certain. The CDR3 runs 13 residues. V dropped 0 bases and J dropped 4 bases, with 4 bases sitting between them. The germline gives CDR1 MGHRA, CDR2 YSYEKL.

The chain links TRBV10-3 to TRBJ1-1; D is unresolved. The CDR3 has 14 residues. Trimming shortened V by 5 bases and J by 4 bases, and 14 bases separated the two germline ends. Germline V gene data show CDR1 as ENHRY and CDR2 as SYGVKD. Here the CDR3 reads CAISWEGVGTEAFF. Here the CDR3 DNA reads TGTGCCATCAGTTGGGAGGGAGTGGGCACTGAAGCTTTCTTT.

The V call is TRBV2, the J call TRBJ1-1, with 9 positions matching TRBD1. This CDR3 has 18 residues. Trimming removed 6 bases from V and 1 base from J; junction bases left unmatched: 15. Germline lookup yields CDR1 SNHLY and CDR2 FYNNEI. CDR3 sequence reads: CASSGIQGAADQNTEAFF. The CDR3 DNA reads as TGTGCCAGCAGCGGAATACAGGGGGCTGCTGATCAGAACACTGAAGCTTTCTTT.

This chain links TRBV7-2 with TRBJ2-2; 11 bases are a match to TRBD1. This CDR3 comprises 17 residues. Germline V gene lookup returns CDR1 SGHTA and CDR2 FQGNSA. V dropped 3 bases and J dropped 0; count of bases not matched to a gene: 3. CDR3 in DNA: TGTGCCAGCAGCTTTGCGGGACAGGGGGCGAACACCGGGGAGCTGTTTTTT. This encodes CASSFAGQGANTGELFF.

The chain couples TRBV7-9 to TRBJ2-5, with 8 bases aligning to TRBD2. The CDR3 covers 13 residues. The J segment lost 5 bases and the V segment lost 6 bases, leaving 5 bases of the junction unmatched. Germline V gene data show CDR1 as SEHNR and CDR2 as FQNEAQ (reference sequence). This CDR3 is CASSMGLGETQYF. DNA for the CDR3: TGTGCCAGCAGTATGGGACTAGGGGAGACCCAGTACTTC. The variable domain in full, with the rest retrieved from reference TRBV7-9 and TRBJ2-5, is DTGVSQNPRHKITKRGQNVTFRCDPISEHNRLYWYRQTLGQGPEFLTYFQNEAQLEKSRLLSDRFSAERPKGSFSTLEIQRTEQGDSAMYLCASSMGLGETQYFGPGTRLLVL.

The DNA for the CDR3 is TGTGCCAGCAGCTCGGGACTAGCTGACTACAATGAGCAGTTCTTC. Its translation: CASSSGLADYNEQFF. V gene TRBV7-6 combines with J gene TRBJ2-1; 9 positions agree with TRBD2. CDR1 is SGHVS and CDR2 is FNYEAQ in the germline V gene. The CDR3 consists of 15 residues. The V gene end was trimmed by 4 bases and the J gene end by 3 bases; junction bases not matched to a gene: 4.

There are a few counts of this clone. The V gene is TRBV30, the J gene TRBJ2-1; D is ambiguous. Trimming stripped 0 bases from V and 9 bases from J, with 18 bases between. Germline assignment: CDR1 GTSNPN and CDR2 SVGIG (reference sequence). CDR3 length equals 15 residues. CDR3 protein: CAWSVGSGSSSEQFF. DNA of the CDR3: TGTGCCTGGAGTGTAGGGTCAGGTAGTAGTAGTGAGCAGTTCTTC.

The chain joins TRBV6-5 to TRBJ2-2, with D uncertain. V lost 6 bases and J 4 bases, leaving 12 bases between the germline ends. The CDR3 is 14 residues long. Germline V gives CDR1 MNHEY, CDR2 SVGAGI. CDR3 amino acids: CASRKMESTGELFF. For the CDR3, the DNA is TGTGCCAGCAGGAAGATGGAAAGCACCGGGGAGCTGTTTTTT.

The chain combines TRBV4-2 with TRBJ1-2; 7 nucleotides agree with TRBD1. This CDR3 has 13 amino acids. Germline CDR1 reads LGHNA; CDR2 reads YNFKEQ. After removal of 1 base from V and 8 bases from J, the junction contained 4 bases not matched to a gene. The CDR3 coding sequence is TGTGCCAGCAGCCAAGGACAGGGTGGAGGCTACACCTTC. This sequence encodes CASSQGQGGGYTF.

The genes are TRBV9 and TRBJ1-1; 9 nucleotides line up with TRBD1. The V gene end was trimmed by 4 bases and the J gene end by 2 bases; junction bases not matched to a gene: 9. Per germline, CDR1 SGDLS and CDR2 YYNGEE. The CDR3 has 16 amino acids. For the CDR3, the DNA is TGTGCCAGCAGCCCCAGGAGGGACAGGGACAACACTGAAGCTTTCTTT. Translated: CASSPRRDRDNTEAFF. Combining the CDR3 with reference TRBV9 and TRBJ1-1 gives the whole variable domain DSGVTQTPKHLITATGQRVTLRCSPRSGDLSVYWYQQSLDQGLQFLIQYYNGEERAKGNILERFSAQQFPDLHSELNLSSLELGDSALYFCASSPRRDRDNTEAFFGQGTRLTVV.

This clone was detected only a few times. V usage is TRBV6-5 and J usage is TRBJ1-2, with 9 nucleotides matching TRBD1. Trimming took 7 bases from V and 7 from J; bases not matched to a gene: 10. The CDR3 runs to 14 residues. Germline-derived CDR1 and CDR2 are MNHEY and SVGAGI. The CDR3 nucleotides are TGTGCCAGCATCCCGCCGGGACAGGGCGGTGGCTACACCTTC. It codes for CASIPPGQGGGYTF.

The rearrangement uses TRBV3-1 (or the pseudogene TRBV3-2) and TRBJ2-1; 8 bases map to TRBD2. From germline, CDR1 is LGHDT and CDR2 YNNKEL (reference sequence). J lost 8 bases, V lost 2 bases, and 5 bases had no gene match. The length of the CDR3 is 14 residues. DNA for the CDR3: TGTGCCAGCAGCCAAAGGACTAGCAGGCATGAGCAGTTCTTC. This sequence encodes CASSQRTSRHEQFF.

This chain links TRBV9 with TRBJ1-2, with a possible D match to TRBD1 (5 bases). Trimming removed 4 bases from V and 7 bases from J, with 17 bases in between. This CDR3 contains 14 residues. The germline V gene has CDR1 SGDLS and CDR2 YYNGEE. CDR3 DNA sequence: TGTGCCAGCAGCCCCGGGACCTTTTACTCTGGCTACACCTTC. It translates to CASSPGTFYSGYTF.

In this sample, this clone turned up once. The CDR3 spells CATSDSRGQGNSGELFF. The CDR3 nucleotides are TGTGCCACCAGTGATTCAAGGGGACAGGGGAATTCCGGGGAGCTGTTTTTT. This chain uses TRBV24-1 with TRBJ2-2; 10 bases match TRBD1. The CDR3 is made up of 17 amino acids. Germline CDR1 KGHDR, CDR2 SFDVKD. The J segment lost 6 bases and the V segment lost 2 bases, leaving 8 bases of the junction unmatched.

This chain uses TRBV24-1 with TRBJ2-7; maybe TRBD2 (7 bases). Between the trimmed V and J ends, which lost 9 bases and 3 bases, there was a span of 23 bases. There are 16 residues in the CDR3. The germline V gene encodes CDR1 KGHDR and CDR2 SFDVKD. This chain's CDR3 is CATASRGAGENYEQYF. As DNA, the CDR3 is TGTGCCACCGCCTCGAGGGGGGCGGGGGAGAACTACGAGCAGTACTTC.

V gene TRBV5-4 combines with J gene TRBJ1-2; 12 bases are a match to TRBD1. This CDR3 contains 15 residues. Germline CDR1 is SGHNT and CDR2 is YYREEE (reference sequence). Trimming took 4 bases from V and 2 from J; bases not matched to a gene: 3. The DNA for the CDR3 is TGTGCCAGCAGCCATGGGACAGGGGGCAACTATGGCTACACCTTC. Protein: CASSHGTGGNYGYTF.

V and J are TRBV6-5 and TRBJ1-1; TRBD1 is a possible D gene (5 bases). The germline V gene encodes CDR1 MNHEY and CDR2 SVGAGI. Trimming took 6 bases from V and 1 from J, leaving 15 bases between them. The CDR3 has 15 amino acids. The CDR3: CASSPPWGGNTEAFF. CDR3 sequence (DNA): TGTGCCAGCAGCCCACCTTGGGGGGGGAACACTGAAGCTTTCTTT.

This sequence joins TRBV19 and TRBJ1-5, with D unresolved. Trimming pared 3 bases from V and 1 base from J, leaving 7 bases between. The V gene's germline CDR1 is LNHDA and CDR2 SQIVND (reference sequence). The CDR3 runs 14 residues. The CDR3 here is CASSIVRSNQPQHF. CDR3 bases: TGTGCCAGTAGTATCGTCAGGAGCAATCAGCCCCAGCATTTT.

This CDR3 reads CASSPLRAGDNEQFF. The CDR3, as DNA: TGTGCCAGCAGCCCACTCAGAGCGGGGGATAATGAGCAGTTCTTC. The rearrangement links TRBV7-2 to TRBJ2-1, with 8 bases fitting TRBD2. J lost 7 bases, V lost 5 bases, and 10 bases had no gene match. The CDR3 is 15 amino acids. CDR1 is SGHTA, CDR2 FQGNSA, per germline.

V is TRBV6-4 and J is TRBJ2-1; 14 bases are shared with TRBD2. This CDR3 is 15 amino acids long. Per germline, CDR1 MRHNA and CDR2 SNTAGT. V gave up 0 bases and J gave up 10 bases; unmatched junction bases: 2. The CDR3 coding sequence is TGTGCCAGCAGTGACTCGACTAGCGGGGGGGAGGAGCAGTTCTTC. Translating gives CASSDSTSGGEEQFF.

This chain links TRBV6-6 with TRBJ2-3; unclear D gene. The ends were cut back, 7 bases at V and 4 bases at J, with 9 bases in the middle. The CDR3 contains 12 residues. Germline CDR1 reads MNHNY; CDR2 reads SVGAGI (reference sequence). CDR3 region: CASTSGSDTQYF. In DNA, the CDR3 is TGTGCCAGCACCTCTGGTTCAGATACGCAGTATTTT.

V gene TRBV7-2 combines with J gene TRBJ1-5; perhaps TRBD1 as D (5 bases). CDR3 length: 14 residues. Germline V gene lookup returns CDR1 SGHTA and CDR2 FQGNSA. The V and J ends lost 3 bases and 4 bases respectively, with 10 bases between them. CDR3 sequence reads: CASSFMGENQPQHF. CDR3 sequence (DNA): TGTGCCAGCAGCTTTATGGGGGAAAATCAGCCCCAGCATTTT.

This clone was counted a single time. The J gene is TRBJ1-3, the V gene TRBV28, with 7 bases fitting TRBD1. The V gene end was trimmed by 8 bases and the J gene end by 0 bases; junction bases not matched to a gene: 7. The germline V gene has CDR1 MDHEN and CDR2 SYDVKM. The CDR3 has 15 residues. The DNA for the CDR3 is TGTGCCAGCGGTGAGACAGGGAACTCTGGAAACACCATATATTTT. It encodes CASGETGNSGNTIYF.

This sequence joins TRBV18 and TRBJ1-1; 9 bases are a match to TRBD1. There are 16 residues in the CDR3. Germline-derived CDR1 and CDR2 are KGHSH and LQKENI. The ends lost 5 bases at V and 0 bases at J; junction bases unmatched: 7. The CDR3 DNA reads TGTGCCAGCTCATCGACAGGGGGTGATATGAACACTGAAGCTTTCTTT. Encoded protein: CASSSTGGDMNTEAFF.